The rows below give T cell receptor beta chains drawn from one sample of a study of blood T cell repertoires in COVID-19. TCRdb's table, derived via immunoSEQ multiplex PCR, lists solely in-frame clones and lacks some. The repertoire consists of about 210,000 clones, with about 90% occurring once and the leading ten covering 1% to 1.5%. Material for sequencing was peripheral blood. All receptors come from a man under 40 with acute or convalescent COVID-19. The CDR3 runs from the conserved cysteine through the conserved F or W. D genes are given only for firm matches. The size field is filled for only some rows; it gives once, few, many or a size class.

clone_size	v_call	j_call	d_call	cdr3_nt	cdr3_aa
NA	TRBV5-6	TRBJ1-1	NA	TGTGCCAGCAGCACCACGTTGGGGACAGAAGCTTTCTTT	CASSTTLGTEAFF
NA	TRBV6-5	TRBJ1-4	NA	TGTGCCAGCACCCCCTCGTTCGGAGTTAATGAAAAACTGTTTTTT	CASTPSFGVNEKLFF
once	TRBV27	TRBJ2-4	TRBD1	TGTGCCAGCAGATCACAACAGGGGGCAAATGCCAAAAACATTCAGTACTTC	CASRSQQGANAKNIQYF
NA	TRBV28	TRBJ1-2	NA	TGTGCCAGCAGTTCACTCCTTCGGGTTGGCTACACCTTC	CASSSLLRVGYTF
NA	TRBV21-1	TRBJ2-7	NA	TGTGCCAGCAGCAATCCGGTTTGCCGTCACGAGCAGTACTTC	CASSNPVCRHEQYF
NA	TRBV5-1	TRBJ2-4	NA	TGCGCCAGCAGCCCGTTCTCAGGGGCTATCAAAAACATTCAGTACTTC	CASSPFSGAIKNIQYF
NA	TRBV28	TRBJ2-7	TRBD1	TGTGCCAGCAGGAACAGGGGTGCCTACGAGCAGTACTTC	CASRNRGAYEQYF
NA	TRBV24-1	TRBJ2-3	NA	TGTGCCACAGGAAAAGGGGGTACGCAGTATTTT	CATGKGGTQYF
NA	TRBV27	TRBJ1-5	TRBD1	TGTGCCAGCAGTTTCGACCACCGAGGGGGCCTGAATCAGCCCCAGCATTTT	CASSFDHRGGLNQPQHF
NA	TRBV11-2	TRBJ2-7	TRBD1	TGTGCCAGCAGGCTTGGACAGGGATTATCCGAGCAGTACTTC	CASRLGQGLSEQYF
NA	TRBV18	TRBJ1-3	TRBD1	TGTGCCAGCTCACCCGGACAGGGGGCTGGAAACACCATATATTTT	CASSPGQGAGNTIYF
NA	TRBV27	TRBJ2-1	TRBD2	TGTGCCAGCAGTTCCGGACTAGCGGGAGGGAATGAGCAGTTCTTC	CASSSGLAGGNEQFF
NA	TRBV6-5	TRBJ2-1	TRBD2	TGTGCCAGCAGTTCTGCGGGACTAACCTACAATGAGCAGTTCTTC	CASSSAGLTYNEQFF
NA	TRBV25-1	TRBJ1-1	NA	TGTGCCAGCAGTGCCAGACAGAACACTGAAGCTTTCTTT	CASSARQNTEAFF
NA	TRBV6-1	TRBJ1-5	NA	TGTGCCAGCAGTGAAGCTAAGACTCCCAATCAGCCCCAGCATTTT	CASSEAKTPNQPQHF
NA	TRBV12-3/TRBV12-4	TRBJ2-3	NA	TGTGCCAGCAGTTTAGGGGGGGCAGATACGCAGTATTTT	CASSLGGADTQYF
NA	TRBV5-1	TRBJ2-1	NA	TGCGCCAGCAGCTTGCAAACTAATCCCTACAATGAGCAGTTCTTC	CASSLQTNPYNEQFF
NA	TRBV27	TRBJ2-7	TRBD1	TGTGCCAGCAGTCTGCGGACAGGGGCTAAAGAGCAGTACTTC	CASSLRTGAKEQYF
NA	TRBV15	TRBJ1-4	TRBD1	TGTGCCACCAGCAGAGATTGGGGAACAGGGGCGGGGTATGAAAAACTGTTTTTT	CATSRDWGTGAGYEKLFF
NA	TRBV7-9	TRBJ1-2	TRBD1	TGTGCCAGCAGCTTAGGGACAGGGGTCGGCTACACCTTC	CASSLGTGVGYTF
NA	TRBV28	TRBJ1-3	NA	TGTGCCAGCAGTTTCAGTTGGAGAGGGTACGGAAACACCATATATTTT	CASSFSWRGYGNTIYF
NA	TRBV7-6	TRBJ2-5	NA	TGTGCCAGCAGCCTCAACAAGGGTGGGGCAGAGACCCAGTACTTC	CASSLNKGGAETQYF
once	TRBV10-3	TRBJ2-4	NA	TGTGCCACCACACGGGACAAGGCCAAAAACATTCAGTACTTC	CATTRDKAKNIQYF